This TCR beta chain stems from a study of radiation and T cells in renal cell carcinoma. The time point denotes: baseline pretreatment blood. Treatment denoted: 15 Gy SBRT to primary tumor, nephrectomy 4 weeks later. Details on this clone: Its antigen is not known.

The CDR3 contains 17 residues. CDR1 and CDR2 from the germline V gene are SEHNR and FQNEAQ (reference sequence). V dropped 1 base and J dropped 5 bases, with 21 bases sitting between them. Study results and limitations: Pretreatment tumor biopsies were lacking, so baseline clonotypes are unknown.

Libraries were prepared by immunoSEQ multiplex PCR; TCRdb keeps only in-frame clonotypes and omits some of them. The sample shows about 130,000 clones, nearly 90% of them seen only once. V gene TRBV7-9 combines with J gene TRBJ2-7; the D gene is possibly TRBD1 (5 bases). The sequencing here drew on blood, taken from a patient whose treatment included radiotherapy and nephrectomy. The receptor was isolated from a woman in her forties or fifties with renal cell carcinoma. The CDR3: CASSLEGWAGSVDEQYF. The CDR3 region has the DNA TGTGCCAGCAGCTTAGAAGGTTGGGCAGGGTCGGTTGACGAGCAGTACTTC.